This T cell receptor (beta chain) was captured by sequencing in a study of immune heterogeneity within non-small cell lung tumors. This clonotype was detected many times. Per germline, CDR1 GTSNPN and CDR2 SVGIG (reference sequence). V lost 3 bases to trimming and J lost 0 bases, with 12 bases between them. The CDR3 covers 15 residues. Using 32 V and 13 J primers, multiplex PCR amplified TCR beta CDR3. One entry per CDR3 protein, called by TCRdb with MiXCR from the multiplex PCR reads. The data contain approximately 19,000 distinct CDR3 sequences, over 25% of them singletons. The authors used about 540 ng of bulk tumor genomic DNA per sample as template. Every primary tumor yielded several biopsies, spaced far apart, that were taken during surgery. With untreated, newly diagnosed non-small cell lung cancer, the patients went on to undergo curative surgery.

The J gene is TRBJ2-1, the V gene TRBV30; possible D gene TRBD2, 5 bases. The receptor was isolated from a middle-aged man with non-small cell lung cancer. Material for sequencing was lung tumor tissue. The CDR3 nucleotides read TGTGCCTGGAGAGGAGGTGGGAGCTCCTACAATGAGCAGTTCTTC. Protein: CAWRGGGSSYNEQFF.